This T cell receptor (beta chain) was captured by sequencing in a study of blood T cell repertoires in COVID-19. Whole-study context: Whether acute or convalescent, the COVID-19 samples came from the United States, Italy and Spain.

CDR1 and CDR2 from the germline V gene are MNHNS and SASEGT. V lost 3 bases, J lost 5 bases, and 5 bases stayed unmatched. This CDR3 spans 14 amino acids. Assay used: immunoSEQ multiplex PCR; TCRdb lists only in-frame clones, some missing. The table includes roughly 120,000 clones, over 75% detected once. The source of this sequence is a human donor with active COVID-19. The donor label of this sample is uncertain. The chain employs TRBV6-1 and TRBJ2-7; 9 positions match TRBD2. Sample: peripheral blood. The CDR3 DNA sequence: TGTGCCAGCAGTGATGCTCTAGCGGGGAACGAGCAGTACTTC. It is translated as CASSDALAGNEQYF.